The T cell receptor (beta chain) under discussion was sequenced for a study of blood T cell repertoires in COVID-19. Study as a whole: Sample material is recorded as cDNA or gDNA derived from T cells, B-cell-depleted T cells, or PBMCs.

The data were produced by immunoSEQ multiplex PCR, yet TCRdb's version contains in-frame clones alone and is incomplete. The sample consists of over 200,000 clones, about 90% of them appearing once. Comments on this clone: The junction does not match germline at one end; this may be a read error.

Germline loops: CDR1 SGHKS, CDR2 YYEKEE (reference sequence). The CDR3 extends over 11 amino acids. Sequencing input: peripheral blood. This receptor was identified in a woman aged 55-69 years with acute or convalescent COVID-19. V gene TRBV5-5 combines with J gene TRBJ1-1, with D unclear. CDR3 sequence reads: CASSLDTEAFF. CDR3 DNA sequence: TGTGCCAGCAGCTTGGACACCGAAGCTTTCTTT.